This T cell receptor (beta chain) was captured in a study of cytomegalovirus exposure and HLA in healthy donors. CDR3 length: 14 amino acids. Germline CDR1 reads SGDLS; CDR2 reads YYNGEE. V lost 3 bases to trimming and J lost 5 bases; unmatched junction nucleotides: 8. Both 60 Vbeta primers and 13 Jbeta primers went into the PCR. Measured with immunoSEQ multiplex PCR; TCRdb has only the in-frame clones, and not every one. The data contain 150,000 to 200,000 clones, around four fifths of them singletons. The specimen sequenced was PBMCs. V gene TRBV9 combines with J gene TRBJ2-7, with 7 bases lining up with TRBD1. This clonotype was obtained from a woman in her forties or fifties in good health and CMV-seropositive. CDR3 DNA sequence: TGTGCCAGCAGCGCCGCGACAGGGTACGACGAGCAGTACTTC. Translation gives CASSAATGYDEQYF.